These 11 T cell receptor beta chains were all obtained from the same sample, sequenced in a study of PD-1 blockade in classical Hodgkin lymphoma (dated by TCRdb to between 2020 and 2021). What the time point label conveys for this sample: cycle 1 day 1 (C1D1), immediately before nivolumab initiation. All trial patients had relapsed after autologous stem cell transplantation, with cohorts A, B and C differing in prior brentuximab vedotin exposure. The library came from the immunoSEQ multiplex PCR assay. TCRdb's version of the immuneACCESS table is confined to in-frame rearrangements and falls short of the full clone set. An unresolved V gene accounts for under half of the shortfall where checked; the remainder is of unknown origin. The sample table contains about 24,000 clones; only one count was recorded for 69% of them. Jointly, the top ten make up 2.5% to 3.5% of the sample. Sequences were derived from peripheral blood mononuclear cells (PBMCs), sampled at baseline. The source of these receptors is a human donor with classical Hodgkin lymphoma.

The V and J genes are TRBV7-8 and TRBJ2-7; no reliable D call. In germline, CDR1 is SGHVS, CDR2 FQNEAQ. There are 14 residues in the CDR3. Deletions cut 5 bases from V and 5 bases from J, with 16 bases between. The CDR3 DNA is TGTGCCAGCAGCCACCCAAGGGAACGGGACGAGCAGTACTTC. Translating it yields CASSHPRERDEQYF.

CDR3 sequence reads: CASSIGGFTEAFF. CDR3 nucleotides: TGTGCCAGTAGTATAGGGGGGTTCACTGAAGCTTTCTTT. This sequence joins TRBV19 and TRBJ1-1, with a tentative D call TRBD1 (5 bases). V lost 1 base and J lost 4, with 7 bases in between. The CDR3 spans 13 residues. In germline, CDR1 is LNHDA, CDR2 SQIVND (reference sequence).

This chain links TRBV18 with TRBJ2-7; 11 bases agree with TRBD1. The CDR3 is made up of 14 amino acids. J lost 3 bases, V lost 5 bases, and 3 bases had no gene match. Germline CDR1 KGHSH, CDR2 LQKENI. This CDR3 is CASSVGTGGYEQYF. CDR3 sequence (DNA): TGTGCCAGCTCAGTCGGGACAGGGGGCTACGAGCAGTACTTC.

This sequence joins TRBV2 and TRBJ1-2; 9 nucleotides match TRBD1. This CDR3 has 19 amino acids. V lost 6 bases to trimming and J lost 3 bases; unmatched junction nucleotides: 20. From germline, CDR1 is SNHLY and CDR2 FYNNEI. The CDR3 spells CASSRMTAGTGHSYYGYTF. CDR3 nucleotide sequence: TGTGCCAGCAGCCGAATGACAGCCGGGACAGGGCACTCTTACTATGGCTACACCTTC.

The chain is built from TRBV28 and TRBJ1-1; 10 bases are shared with TRBD1. The CDR3 length is 16 residues. J was trimmed by 0 bases and V by 2 bases; bases with no gene match: 3. Germline CDR1 and CDR2: MDHEN and SYDVKM. The CDR3 DNA reads TGTGCCAGCAGTTTAAGGGACAGGGGCCTGAACACTGAAGCTTTCTTT. It encodes CASSLRDRGLNTEAFF.

This sequence joins TRBV27 and TRBJ2-2; tentative D call: TRBD1 (5 bases). Germline values: CDR1 MNHEY, CDR2 SMNVEV (reference sequence). Trimming took off 5 bases at V and 5 bases at J, with 9 bases between the two ends. This CDR3 is built from 13 residues. CDR3 sequence: CASSPQVTGELFF. Written as DNA, the CDR3 is TGTGCCAGCAGTCCACAGGTTACCGGGGAGCTGTTTTTT.

This clone was counted a few times. The chain combines TRBV5-1 with TRBJ2-5; D might be TRBD1 (5 bases). The V and J ends lost 5 bases and 0 bases respectively, with 8 bases between them. The CDR3 is 13 amino acids. Germline V gives CDR1 SGHRS, CDR2 YFSETQ. The CDR3 DNA reads as TGCGCCAGCAGTTTAGGGGACCAAGAGACCCAGTACTTC. Translating gives CASSLGDQETQYF.

This rearrangement joins TRBV6-1 to TRBJ2-7; 9 nucleotides agree with TRBD1. The J segment lost 0 bases and the V segment lost 5 bases, leaving 5 bases of the junction unmatched. CDR1 and CDR2 from the germline V gene are MNHNS and SASEGT. CDR3 length: 15 amino acids. CDR3 region: CASSRGTGSSYEQYF. CDR3 bases: TGTGCCAGCAGTCGGGGGACAGGGAGCTCCTACGAGCAGTACTTC.

The J gene is TRBJ2-1, the V gene TRBV7-6; either TRBD1 or TRBD2 may supply D (5 bases each). The germline gives CDR1 SGHVS, CDR2 FNYEAQ. This CDR3 comprises 13 residues. Trimming removed 0 bases at V and 7 bases at J, with 7 bases between. CDR3 sequence (DNA): TGTGCCAGCAGCTTAGCCTGGGGGAATGAGCAGTTCTTC. Its protein is CASSLAWGNEQFF.

This clone was seen once. This rearrangement joins TRBV5-5 to TRBJ2-7; D is unresolved. CDR3 length equals 14 residues. Germline V gene sequence: CDR1 SGHKS, CDR2 YYEKEE (reference sequence). Trimming removed 2 bases at V and 1 base at J, with 10 bases between. The CDR3 DNA is TGTGCCAGCAGCTTATGGGCGGATTCCTACGAGCAGTACTTC. Protein product: CASSLWADSYEQYF.

This chain connects TRBV7-2 to TRBJ2-5; TRBD2 agrees at 10 bases. This CDR3 has 16 amino acids. V was pared by 5 bases and J by 3 bases, with 9 bases of the junction left unmatched. Per the germline V gene, CDR1 is SGHTA and CDR2 is FQGNSA. For the CDR3, the DNA is TGTGCCAGCAGCCCCCGTTTCACTAGCGGGGAAGAGACCCAGTACTTC. This codes for CASSPRFTSGEETQYF. Complete variable domain (other parts from reference TRBV7-2 and TRBJ2-5): GAGVSQSPSNKVTEKGKDVELRCDPISGHTALYWYRQSLGQGLEFLIYFQGNSAPDKSGLPSDRFSAERTGGSVSTLTIQRTQQEDSAVYLCASSPRFTSGEETQYFGPGTRLLVL.